Below, one TCR beta chain is given with its context. Its antigen is still unknown. The data were taken from a study of shared clonotypes between healthy human individuals. Assay: immunoSEQ multiplex PCR; the TCRdb copy retains only in-frame clones and omits some. The profile shows approximately 2,000,000 clones, roughly 90% of them singletons. Study observations and caveats: Few donors restricted represented genetic and exposure-history diversity.

The CDR3 is 17 residues long. Germline V gene lookup returns CDR1 MDHEN and CDR2 SYDVKM. V lost 5 bases and J 2 bases, leaving 19 bases between the germline ends. Researchers partitioned CD4+ cells into CD45RA+ naive and CD45RA-negative memory subsets. Sequencing input: naive CD4+ T cells from PBMCs. As for subset: CD45RA+ positively selected. The receptor was derived from a man younger than 35 in good health. Some clones in this sample may be carry-over from other donors' samples. The genes are TRBV28 and TRBJ1-3, with unresolved D. In DNA form, the CDR3 reads TGTGCCAGCAGTCCTTTCCTGGGGAGTAGGGCTGGAAACACCATATATTTT. Its translation: CASSPFLGSRAGNTIYF.